Included here is one T cell receptor (beta chain) sequence, with context. This entry is derived from a study of control samples from healthy donors and cancer patients. Sequencing used immunoSEQ multiplex PCR; TCRdb keeps in-frame clones, though not all of them. The sample records around 85,000 clones, about 93% being singletons. The CDR3 spans 14 residues. Trimming removed 4 bases from V and 1 base from J, with 10 bases in between. Germline values: CDR1 LGHDT, CDR2 YNNKEL (reference sequence). This chain uses TRBV3-1 (or the pseudogene TRBV3-2) with TRBJ1-1; tentative D call: TRBD1 (5 bases). Input material: blood. This sequence originates from a woman aged 18-29 years in good health. This CDR3 reads CASSPGHQNTEAFF. The DNA for the CDR3 is TGTGCCAGCAGCCCGGGGCACCAGAACACTGAAGCTTTCTTT.